The clone carrying this T cell receptor beta chain was counted ten times or more. Losses at the gene ends were 6 bases for V and 13 bases for J; bases not matched to a gene: 11. Germline lookup yields CDR1 SGHVS and CDR2 FNYEAQ. The CDR3 length is 13 residues. TCRdb re-called the reads with MiXCR, one entry per CDR3 protein. The sample carries some 180,000 distinct CDR3 sequences, approximately 19% recorded once. These data are taken from a study of T cell repertoires in cytomegalovirus infection. J is TRBJ2-1 and V is TRBV7-6; 8 bases agree with TRBD1. This TCR derives from a human donor in good health (CMV status not recorded). Some clones in this sample may be carry-over from other donors' samples. Sequencing was performed on PBMCs. For the CDR3, the DNA is TGTGCCAGCAGACCACAGGGGGGAGTCGATCAGTTCTTC. Its translation is CASRPQGGVDQFF. Using reference TRBV7-6 and TRBJ2-1 for the parts outside the CDR3, the full variable domain is GAGVSQSPRYKVTKRGQDVALRCDPISGHVSLYWYRQALGQGPEFLTYFNYEAQQDKSGLPNDRFSAERPEGSISTLTIQRTEQRDSAMYRCASRPQGGVDQFFGPGTRLTVL.